This T cell receptor beta chain stems from a study of identifying expanded T cells in peripheral blood. Collection occurred without any documented infections or immune events in donors. The protocol was immunoSEQ multiplex PCR, while the TCRdb copy is restricted to in-frame clones and leaves out a portion. The sample lists over 85,000 clones; approximately 81% were seen once. Study findings and constraints: Technical replicates showed about 1.1 changed clones; roughly two weeks about 16.4; four weeks 19. Clone count variance between roughly 2-week samples rose with total template count.

With 3 bases removed from V and 0 bases from J, the gap between germline ends came to 15 bases. CDR3 length equals 17 residues. To note about this clone: Its antigen is as yet unknown.

The sequence derives from a person aged 18 to 70 in good health. V usage is TRBV23-1 and J usage is TRBJ1-3, with no clear D. TRBV23-1 is reported as an ORF; its role is uncertain. Sequenced material: blood. The CDR3 nucleotides are TGCGCCAGCAGTCACGACCAGAGTACCTACTCTGGAAACACCATATATTTT. As protein: CASSHDQSTYSGNTIYF.